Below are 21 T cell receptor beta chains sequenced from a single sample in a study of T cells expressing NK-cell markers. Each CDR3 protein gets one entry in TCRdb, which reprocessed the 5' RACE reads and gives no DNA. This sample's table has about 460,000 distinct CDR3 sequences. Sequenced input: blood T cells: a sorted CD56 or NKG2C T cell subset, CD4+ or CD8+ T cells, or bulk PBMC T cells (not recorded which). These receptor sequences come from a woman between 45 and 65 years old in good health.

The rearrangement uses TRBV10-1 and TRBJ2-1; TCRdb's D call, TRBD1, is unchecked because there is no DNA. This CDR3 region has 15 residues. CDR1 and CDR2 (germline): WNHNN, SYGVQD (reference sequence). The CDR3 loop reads CARPDSTGVSGEQFF.

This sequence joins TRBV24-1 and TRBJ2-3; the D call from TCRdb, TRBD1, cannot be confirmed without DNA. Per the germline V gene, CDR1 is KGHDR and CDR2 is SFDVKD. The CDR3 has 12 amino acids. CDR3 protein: CAISLGEDTQYF.

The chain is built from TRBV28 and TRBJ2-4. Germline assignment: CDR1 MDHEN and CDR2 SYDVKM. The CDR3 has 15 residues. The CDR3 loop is CASSVTTVAKNIQYF.

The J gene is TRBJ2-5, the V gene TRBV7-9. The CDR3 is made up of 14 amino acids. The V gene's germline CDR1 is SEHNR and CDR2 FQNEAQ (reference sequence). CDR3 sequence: CASSSDKIQETQYF.

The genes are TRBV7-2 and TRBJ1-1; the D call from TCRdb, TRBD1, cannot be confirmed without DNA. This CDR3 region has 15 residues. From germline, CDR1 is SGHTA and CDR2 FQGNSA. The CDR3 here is CASSLSAGQGREAFF. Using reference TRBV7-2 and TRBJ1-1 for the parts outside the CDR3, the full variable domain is GAGVSQSPSNKVTEKGKDVELRCDPISGHTALYWYRQSLGQGLEFLIYFQGNSAPDKSGLPSDRFSAERTGGSVSTLTIQRTQQEDSAVYLCASSLSAGQGREAFFGQGTRLTVV.

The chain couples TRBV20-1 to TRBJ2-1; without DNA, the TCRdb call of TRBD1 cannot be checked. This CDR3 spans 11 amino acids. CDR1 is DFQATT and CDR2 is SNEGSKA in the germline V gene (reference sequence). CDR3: CSASPLREQFF.

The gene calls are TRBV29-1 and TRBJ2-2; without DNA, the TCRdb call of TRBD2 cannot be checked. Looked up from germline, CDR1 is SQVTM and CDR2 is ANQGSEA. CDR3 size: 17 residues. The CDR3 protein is CSVKFLAGPLNTGELFF.

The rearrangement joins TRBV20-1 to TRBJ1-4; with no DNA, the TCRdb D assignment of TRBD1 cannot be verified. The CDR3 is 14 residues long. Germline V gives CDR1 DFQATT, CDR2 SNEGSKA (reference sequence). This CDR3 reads CSAREGAVREKLFF.

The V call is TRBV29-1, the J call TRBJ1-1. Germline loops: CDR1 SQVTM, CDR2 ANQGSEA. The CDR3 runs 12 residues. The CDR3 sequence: CSALDTPTEAFF. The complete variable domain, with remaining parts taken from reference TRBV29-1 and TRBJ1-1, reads SAVISQKPSRDICQRGTSLTIQCQVDSQVTMMFWYRQQPGQSLTLIATANQGSEATYESGFVIDKFPISRPNLTFSTLTVSNMSPEDSSIYLCSALDTPTEAFFGQGTRLTVV.

CDR3 sequence: CASSLTKSNTGELFF. The chain carries TRBV5-1 and TRBJ2-2. There are 15 residues in the CDR3. Germline assignment: CDR1 SGHRS and CDR2 YFSETQ. Drawing the rest from reference TRBV5-1 and TRBJ2-2, the complete variable domain is KAGVTQTPRYLIKTRGQQVTLSCSPISGHRSVSWYQQTPGQGLQFLFEYFSETQRNKGNFPGRFSGRQFSNSRSEMNVSTLELGDSALYLCASSLTKSNTGELFFGEGSRLTVL.

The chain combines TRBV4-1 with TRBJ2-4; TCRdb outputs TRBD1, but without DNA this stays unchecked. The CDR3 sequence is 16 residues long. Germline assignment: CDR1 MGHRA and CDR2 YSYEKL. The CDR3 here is CASSQEKGAISDIQYF.

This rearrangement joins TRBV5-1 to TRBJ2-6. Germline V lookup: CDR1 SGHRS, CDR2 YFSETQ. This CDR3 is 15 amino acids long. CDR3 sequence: CASSSEGTGANVLTF.

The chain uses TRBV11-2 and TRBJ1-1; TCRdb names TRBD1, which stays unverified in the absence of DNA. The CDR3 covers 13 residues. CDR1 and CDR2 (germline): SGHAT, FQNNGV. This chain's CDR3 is CASSANRGTEAFF.

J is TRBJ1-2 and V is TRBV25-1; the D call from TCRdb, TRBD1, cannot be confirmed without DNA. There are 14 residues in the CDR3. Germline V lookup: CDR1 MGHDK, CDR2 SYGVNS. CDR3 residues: CASVATGLDYGYTF.

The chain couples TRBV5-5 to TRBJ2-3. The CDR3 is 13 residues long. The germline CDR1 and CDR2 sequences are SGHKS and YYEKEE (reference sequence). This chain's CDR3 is CASNLGPTDTQYF.

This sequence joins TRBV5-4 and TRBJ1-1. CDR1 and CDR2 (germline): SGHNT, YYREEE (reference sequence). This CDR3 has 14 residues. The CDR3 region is CASSFGSSGTEAFF.

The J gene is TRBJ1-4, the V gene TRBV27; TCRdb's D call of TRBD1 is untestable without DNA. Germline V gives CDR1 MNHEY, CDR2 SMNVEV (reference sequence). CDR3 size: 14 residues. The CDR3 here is CASSPGQPNEKLFF.

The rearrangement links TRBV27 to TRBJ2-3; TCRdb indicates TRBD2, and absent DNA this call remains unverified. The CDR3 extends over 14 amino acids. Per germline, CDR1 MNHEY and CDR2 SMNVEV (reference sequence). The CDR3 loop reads CASRVAGGSGTQYF.

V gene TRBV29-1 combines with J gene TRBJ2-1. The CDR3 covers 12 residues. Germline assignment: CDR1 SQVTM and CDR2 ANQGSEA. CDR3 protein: CSVDLTRNEQFF.

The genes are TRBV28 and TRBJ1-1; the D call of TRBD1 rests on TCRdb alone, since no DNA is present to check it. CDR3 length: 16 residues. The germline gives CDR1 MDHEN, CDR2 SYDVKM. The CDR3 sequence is CASSPIPGQGSAEAFF.

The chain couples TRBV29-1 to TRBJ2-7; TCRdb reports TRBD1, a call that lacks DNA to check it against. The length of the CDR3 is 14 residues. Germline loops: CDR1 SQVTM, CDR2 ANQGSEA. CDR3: CSVEGTGGSYEQYF.